Below are 15 T cell receptor beta chains sequenced from a single sample in a study of identifying expanded T cells in peripheral blood. The assay was immunoSEQ multiplex PCR, and TCRdb's table has in-frame clones only and misses some. The profile shows more than 50,000 clones, approximately 83% of them singletons. Input material: blood. The origin of the receptors is a person aged 18 to 70 in good health.

The genes are TRBV27 and TRBJ2-2; D possibly corresponds to TRBD2 (5 bases). This CDR3 has 16 amino acids. Germline loops: CDR1 MNHEY, CDR2 SMNVEV (reference sequence). Trimming took 3 bases from V and 5 from J, leaving 16 bases between them. CDR3 sequence reads: CASSFRQASGTGELFF. CDR3 nucleotides: TGTGCCAGCAGTTTTAGGCAGGCCTCGGGAACCGGGGAGCTGTTTTTT.

The chain joins TRBV29-1 to TRBJ2-2; the D gene could be TRBD1 or TRBD2 (6 bases each). V lost 0 bases and J 3 bases, leaving 8 bases between the germline ends. There are 14 residues in the CDR3. The V gene's germline CDR1 is SQVTM and CDR2 ANQGSEA. Written as DNA, the CDR3 is TGCAGCGTTGAAGATAGGGGGGACACCGGGGAGCTGTTTTTT. It translates to CSVEDRGDTGELFF.

The rearrangement joins TRBV19 to TRBJ2-1, with D possibly matching TRBD1 (6 bases). The CDR3 is 16 amino acids. The germline V gene has CDR1 LNHDA and CDR2 SQIVND (reference sequence). The ends were cut back, 3 bases at V and 2 bases at J, with 14 bases in the middle. The CDR3 DNA is TGTGCCAGTAGTATGGATTCGGGACAACCCTACAATGAGCAGTTCTTC. This encodes CASSMDSGQPYNEQFF.

This chain uses TRBV5-4 with TRBJ2-1; D unclear. Trimming removed 4 bases at V and 6 bases at J, with 11 bases between. The V gene's germline CDR1 is SGHNT and CDR2 YYREEE (reference sequence). This CDR3 contains 13 residues. CDR3: CASSAVHGNEQFF. The CDR3 DNA follows: TGTGCCAGCAGCGCCGTTCATGGCAATGAGCAGTTCTTC.

This chain links TRBV18 with TRBJ2-1; D perhaps matches TRBD2 (6 bases). Germline CDR1 reads KGHSH; CDR2 reads LQKENI. The CDR3 sequence is 17 residues long. The V end was cut by 3 bases, the J end by 6 bases, with 21 bases between. The CDR3 bases are TGTGCCAGCTCACCGCCCTTTGGAGGGGCTTTGAGCAATGAGCAGTTCTTC. It codes for CASSPPFGGALSNEQFF.

The CDR3 here is CASSFYGRPGEQYF. The CDR3 DNA reads as TGTGCCAGCAGTTTCTACGGGAGGCCCGGCGAGCAGTACTTC. V and J are TRBV27 and TRBJ2-7; 7 positions agree with TRBD2. The CDR3 sequence is 14 residues long. Trimming at V came to 3 bases and at J to 6 bases, leaving 8 bases not matched to a gene. Germline V gene data show CDR1 as MNHEY and CDR2 as SMNVEV (reference sequence).

The chain joins TRBV7-9 to TRBJ1-5; D is perhaps TRBD1 (5 bases). Trimming left V 3 bases short and J 0 bases short, with 9 bases between. The CDR3 sequence is 15 residues long. Germline CDR1 and CDR2: SEHNR and FQNEAQ (reference sequence). Here the CDR3 DNA reads TGTGCCAGCAGCTTGGGGGGGTATAGCAATCAGCCCCAGCATTTT. Translating gives CASSLGGYSNQPQHF. Supplemented by reference TRBV7-9 and TRBJ1-5, the full variable domain reads DTGVSQNPRHKITKRGQNVTFRCDPISEHNRLYWYRQTLGQGPEFLTYFQNEAQLEKSRLLSDRFSAERPKGSFSTLEIQRTEQGDSAMYLCASSLGGYSNQPQHFGDGTRLSIL.

V gene TRBV27 combines with J gene TRBJ1-2; 11 bases are shared with TRBD1. Germline CDR1 MNHEY, CDR2 SMNVEV (reference sequence). The CDR3 is 14 residues long. J was trimmed by 8 bases and V by 2 bases; bases with no gene match: 4. CDR3 coding DNA: TGTGCCAGCAGTTTAGGGGACAGGGGGGGAGGCTACACCTTC. This translates into CASSLGDRGGGYTF.

The V and J genes are TRBV19 and TRBJ1-1; D remains unclear. Germline V gene data show CDR1 as LNHDA and CDR2 as SQIVND (reference sequence). Trimming pared 7 bases from V and 3 bases from J, leaving 15 bases between. This CDR3 has 14 residues. CDR3 nucleotides: TGTGCCAGTACCCCTCGGCGAAGGGACACTGAAGCTTTCTTT. It codes for CASTPRRRDTEAFF.

The chain is built from TRBV7-2 and TRBJ2-1; 16 nucleotides match TRBD2. CDR3 size: 17 residues. J gave up 8 bases and V 2 bases, and 6 bases lay outside the gene matches. Germline values: CDR1 SGHTA, CDR2 FQGNSA. The DNA of the CDR3 is TGTGCCAGCAGCTTAACCGTCGGGACTAGCGGGAGGGATGAGCAGTTCTTC. Its translation: CASSLTVGTSGRDEQFF.

The chain links TRBV27 to TRBJ2-1; D is possibly TRBD2 (6 bases). CDR1 is MNHEY, CDR2 SMNVEV, per germline (reference sequence). This CDR3 comprises 15 residues. Trimming pared 5 bases from V and 7 bases from J, leaving 18 bases between. CDR3 sequence: CASSRVGTGGNEQFF. CDR3 bases: TGTGCCAGCAGTAGAGTTGGGACCGGAGGGAATGAGCAGTTCTTC.

The chain employs TRBV9 and TRBJ1-2; weak D call: TRBD1 (6 bases). This CDR3 region has 14 residues. Germline V gives CDR1 SGDLS, CDR2 YYNGEE. The V end lost 3 bases, the J end lost 4 bases, and 13 bases lay between the germline ends. The CDR3 protein is CASSGNRDAYGYTF. CDR3 coding DNA: TGTGCCAGCAGCGGAAACAGGGACGCCTATGGCTACACCTTC.

The rearrangement links TRBV4-3 to TRBJ1-1; tentative D call: TRBD1 (6 bases). The CDR3 runs 13 residues. V was clipped by 4 bases and J by 1 base, with 7 bases between them. CDR1 is LGHNA and CDR2 is YSLEER in the germline V gene. The CDR3 spells CASSRGQNTEAFF. In DNA, the CDR3 is TGCGCCAGCAGCCGGGGACAGAACACTGAAGCTTTCTTT.

Concerning this clone itself: A read error may produce the germline difference seen at one junction end. The V gene is TRBV6-5, the J gene TRBJ1-2, with D unresolved. Germline CDR1 MNHEY, CDR2 SVGAGI. The CDR3 contains 11 residues. CDR3 region: CASSSGKVVAF. DNA of the CDR3: TGTGCCAGCAGCTCCGGGAAAGTCGTCGCCTTC.

The chain combines TRBV14 with TRBJ1-1, with D hard to call. CDR1 and CDR2 from the germline V gene are SGHDN and FVKESK. Trimming pared 4 bases from V and 4 bases from J, leaving 10 bases between. CDR3 length: 13 residues. Written as DNA, the CDR3 is TGTGCCAGCAGCCTAACCCAGGTCACTGAAGCTTTCTTT. Translation: CASSLTQVTEAFF. Full variable domain (rest looked up from reference TRBV14 and TRBJ1-1): EAGVTQFPSHSVIEKGQTVTLRCDPISGHDNLYWYRRVMGKEIKFLLHFVKESKQDESGMPNNRFLAERTGGTYSTLKVQPAELEDSGVYFCASSLTQVTEAFFGQGTRLTVV.